These 30 T cell receptor beta chains were all obtained from the same sample, sequenced in a study of OX40 agonist ivuxolimab in advanced cancers. The data were produced by immunoSEQ multiplex PCR, yet TCRdb's version contains in-frame clones alone and is incomplete. The sample has roughly 48,000 clones, about 87% seen once. The input for sequencing was CD4+ or CD8+ T cells sorted from blood, taken in a trial of the OX40 agonist ivuxolimab. These receptors originate from an adult with an advanced solid tumor such as melanoma, head and neck, liver or kidney cancer.

Only a few counts were recorded for this clone. V is TRBV19 and J is TRBJ2-1, with D tentatively TRBD2 (6 bases). Germline V gene sequence: CDR1 LNHDA, CDR2 SQIVND (reference sequence). Trimming stripped 4 bases from V and 10 bases from J, with 14 bases between. CDR3 length: 13 residues. DNA for the CDR3: TGTGCCAGTAGTAAAGGAGGGTCGGGGGAGCAGTTCTTC. Residues: CASSKGGSGEQFF.

This chain joins TRBV5-1 and TRBJ2-1; 9 nucleotides match TRBD1. The V and J ends lost 9 bases and 0 bases, in that order; junction bases with no gene match: 4. The germline V gene has CDR1 SGHRS and CDR2 YFSETQ. The CDR3 sequence is 14 residues long. CDR3: CATRTGVSYNEQFF. The CDR3 DNA reads as TGCGCCACCAGGACAGGGGTCTCCTACAATGAGCAGTTCTTC.

The chain uses TRBV6-1 and TRBJ2-7; no clear D. Germline CDR1 reads MNHNS; CDR2 reads SASEGT. The CDR3 extends over 20 amino acids. V lost 0 bases and J 7 bases, leaving 31 bases between the germline ends. The CDR3: CASSEARSNLWPRAPREQYF. CDR3 coding DNA: TGTGCCAGCAGTGAAGCGAGGTCTAACCTCTGGCCAAGGGCCCCTCGAGAGCAGTACTTC.

The CDR3, as DNA: TGTGCCAGCAGCTTAGGGGACAGGGCTGACACCGGGGAGCTGTTTTTT. This encodes CASSLGDRADTGELFF. The chain is built from TRBV5-6 and TRBJ2-2, with TRBD1 matching over 9 bases. V dropped 2 bases and J dropped 3; count of bases not matched to a gene: 5. CDR3 length: 16 amino acids. The germline V gene has CDR1 SGHDT and CDR2 YYEEEE.

The chain couples TRBV9 to TRBJ2-5, with 7 bases aligning to TRBD2. The CDR3 totals 17 residues. V gave up 0 bases and J gave up 0 bases; unmatched junction bases: 8. Germline CDR1 reads SGDLS; CDR2 reads YYNGEE. The CDR3 sequence is CASSVEGSSGHQETQYF. The CDR3 region has the DNA TGTGCCAGCAGCGTAGAAGGGTCTAGCGGACACCAAGAGACCCAGTACTTC.

This clone has more than one count but fewer than ten. The CDR3, as DNA: TGTGCCAGCAGTTATTACGGCGGGACCCCGGGGCAGTACTTC. Translated: CASSYYGGTPGQYF. The rearrangement joins TRBV6-5 to TRBJ2-7; perhaps TRBD2 as D (6 bases). The CDR3 contains 14 residues. CDR1 and CDR2 from the germline V gene are MNHEY and SVGAGI. V was pared by 3 bases and J by 9 bases, with 18 bases between.

The chain combines TRBV14 with TRBJ1-3; D may be TRBD1 (6 bases). The CDR3 extends over 17 amino acids. CDR1 and CDR2 from the germline V gene are SGHDN and FVKESK. Trimming shortened V by 4 bases and J by 0 bases, and 16 bases separated the two germline ends. The CDR3 DNA reads TGTGCCAGCAGCCCCTTTCAAACAGGGAGCTCTGGAAACACCATATATTTT. It yields the protein CASSPFQTGSSGNTIYF.

In its sample, this clone was seen a few times. The rearrangement uses TRBV30 and TRBJ1-1; D is ambiguous. V lost 0 bases, J lost 4 bases, and 12 bases lay in between. Germline assignment: CDR1 GTSNPN and CDR2 SVGIG (reference sequence). The CDR3 extends over 14 amino acids. The CDR3 region is CAWSVLPAATEAFF. The CDR3 nucleotides read TGTGCCTGGAGTGTACTTCCGGCCGCCACTGAAGCTTTCTTT.

The V and J genes are TRBV9 and TRBJ2-3; possible D gene TRBD1, 5 bases. The CDR3 extends over 16 amino acids. The V and J ends lost 3 bases and 3 bases respectively, with 17 bases between them. Germline V gene sequence: CDR1 SGDLS, CDR2 YYNGEE. DNA for the CDR3: TGTGCCAGCAGCGCCCACTACCGACAGAGAACAGATACGCAGTATTTT. Translation gives CASSAHYRQRTDTQYF.

Regarding this clone: At one of its ends the junction is not consistent with the germline gene, which may arise from a read error. This chain connects TRBV4-3 to TRBJ2-1; 10 nucleotides match TRBD2. CDR3 length equals 17 residues. The V gene's germline CDR1 is LGHNA and CDR2 YSLEER. The CDR3 nucleotides read TGCGCCAGCAGCAAAGAGTTGCTAGCGGGAGCTTACAATGAGCAGTTCTTC. Its translation: CASSKELLAGAYNEQFF.

This chain joins TRBV11-2 and TRBJ2-7, with TRBD2 matching over 8 bases. Germline CDR1 SGHAT, CDR2 FQNNGV. V was clipped by 7 bases and J by 3 bases; unmatched bases: 14. The CDR3 consists of 16 residues. For the CDR3, the DNA is TGTGCCAGCAACCCCGTCACTAGCGGCCGGCTCTACGAGCAGTACTTC. Its protein is CASNPVTSGRLYEQYF.

This sequence joins TRBV9 and TRBJ2-1, with D tentatively TRBD2 (5 bases). The CDR3 is 14 amino acids. Between the trimmed V and J ends, which lost 6 bases and 0 bases, there was a span of 10 bases. The germline CDR1 and CDR2 sequences are SGDLS and YYNGEE. CDR3 coding DNA: TGTGCCAGCACCGGAGGCCTCTCCTACAATGAGCAGTTCTTC. Protein sequence: CASTGGLSYNEQFF.

This chain uses TRBV9 with TRBJ2-7; a possible D gene is TRBD2 (5 bases). Germline loops: CDR1 SGDLS, CDR2 YYNGEE. The CDR3 covers 14 residues. With 4 bases removed from V and 4 bases from J, the gap between germline ends came to 15 bases. The CDR3 DNA reads as TGTGCCAGCAGCCCAGCACTTACGGGATACGAGCAGTACTTC. Residues: CASSPALTGYEQYF.

The chain joins TRBV6-6 to TRBJ2-3, with a possible D match to TRBD2 (5 bases). V shed 2 bases and J shed 0 bases, with 12 bases lying between them. Per germline, CDR1 MNHNY and CDR2 SVGAGI (reference sequence). This CDR3 region has 16 residues. Here the CDR3 DNA reads TGTGCCAGCAGTTACCCAGCGGTACGAAGCACAGATACGCAGTATTTT. Encoded protein: CASSYPAVRSTDTQYF.

This chain connects TRBV7-6 to TRBJ1-1; D is unresolved. CDR3 length: 15 amino acids. Germline values: CDR1 SGHVS, CDR2 FNYEAQ. Trimming shortened V by 1 base and J by 6 bases, and 15 bases separated the two germline ends. CDR3 nucleotides: TGTGCCAGCAGCTTAGATGAGGGCGGGATATCTGAAGCTTTCTTT. Translated, it gives CASSLDEGGISEAFF.

V is TRBV30 and J is TRBJ1-1; the D is unclear. Per the germline V gene, CDR1 is GTSNPN and CDR2 is SVGIG (reference sequence). The CDR3 covers 14 residues. Trimming removed 4 bases at V and 0 bases at J, with 12 bases between. In DNA, the CDR3 is TGTGCCTGGAAATCCGTATTTATGAACACTGAAGCTTTCTTT. This encodes CAWKSVFMNTEAFF.

In its sample, this clone was seen once. The chain joins TRBV5-6 to TRBJ1-1; maybe TRBD1 (6 bases). V was clipped by 5 bases and J by 2 bases, with 13 bases between them. Germline V gene data show CDR1 as SGHDT and CDR2 as YYEEEE. The CDR3 extends over 14 amino acids. The CDR3 nucleotides are TGTGCCAGCAGTTTAGGGGGTCCTAACACTGAAGCTTTCTTT. Encoded protein: CASSLGGPNTEAFF.

The V and J genes are TRBV27 and TRBJ1-1, with TRBD1 matching 10 bases. Trimming removed 9 bases from V and 3 bases from J; junction bases left unmatched: 4. In germline, CDR1 is MNHEY, CDR2 SMNVEV (reference sequence). The CDR3 spans 13 residues. This CDR3 reads CASTGQGYTEAFF. The CDR3 region has the DNA TGTGCCAGTACGGGACAGGGGTACACTGAAGCTTTCTTT.

The rearrangement links TRBV9 to TRBJ1-1, with a weak D call TRBD1 (5 bases). Trimming removed 3 bases from V and 4 bases from J, with 16 bases in between. The length of the CDR3 is 15 residues. Looked up from germline, CDR1 is SGDLS and CDR2 is YYNGEE. In nucleotides, the CDR3 is TGTGCCAGCAGCGCCTCCTTCCAGGGAGGCACTGAAGCTTTCTTT. Translation: CASSASFQGGTEAFF. Drawing the rest from reference TRBV9 and TRBJ1-1, the complete variable domain is DSGVTQTPKHLITATGQRVTLRCSPRSGDLSVYWYQQSLDQGLQFLIQYYNGEERAKGNILERFSAQQFPDLHSELNLSSLELGDSALYFCASSASFQGGTEAFFGQGTRLTVV.

The table lists this clone with a few counts. As DNA, the CDR3 is TGTGCCAGCGTCCGATGGACTGAAGCTTTCTTT. It encodes CASVRWTEAFF. The rearrangement uses TRBV6-1 and TRBJ1-1; no reliable D call. The CDR3 has 11 amino acids. CDR1 is MNHNS, CDR2 SASEGT, per germline. Trimming removed 8 bases from V and 5 bases from J, with 9 bases in between.

The genes are TRBV9 and TRBJ2-3; possible D gene TRBD1, 6 bases. The V gene's germline CDR1 is SGDLS and CDR2 YYNGEE. CDR3 length: 15 amino acids. Trimming left V 1 base short and J 2 bases short, with 11 bases between. This CDR3 is CASSVYSGDTDTQYF. Here the CDR3 DNA reads TGTGCCAGCAGCGTATACTCAGGGGACACAGATACGCAGTATTTT.

The rearrangement links TRBV15 to TRBJ1-5; no definite D call. The V and J ends lost 0 bases and 7 bases respectively, with 7 bases between them. This CDR3 has 13 amino acids. Germline CDR1 is LNHNV and CDR2 is YYDKDF (reference sequence). The CDR3 DNA is TGTGCCACCAGCAGAGATGATGAGCAGCCCCAGCATTTT. Protein: CATSRDDEQPQHF.

This clone appeared a single time. The chain links TRBV4-3 to TRBJ2-7, with a weak D call TRBD1 (5 bases). Trimming took off 0 bases at V and 3 bases at J, with 15 bases between the two ends. The germline gives CDR1 LGHNA, CDR2 YSLEER. This CDR3 has 16 residues. CDR3 sequence (DNA): TGCGCCAGCAGCCAAGATAGGGCAGGGCTTCTCTACGAGCAGTACTTC. Its translation: CASSQDRAGLLYEQYF.

Regarding this clone: Compared with germline, one end of the junction differs, possibly owing to a read error. The rearrangement joins TRBV28 to TRBJ2-7; the D gene could be TRBD1 or TRBD2 (6 bases each). In germline, CDR1 is MDHEN, CDR2 SYDVKM. The CDR3 totals 17 residues. The CDR3 sequence is CASSQTGRRELSDEQYF. The CDR3 coding sequence is TGTGCCAGCAGCCAGACAGGAAGACGGGAGCTCTCCGACGAGCAGTACTTC. The full variable domain, rest sourced from reference TRBV28 and TRBJ2-7, is DVKVTQSSRYLVKRTGEKVFLECVQDMDHENMFWYRQDPGLGLRLIYFSYDVKMKEKGDIPEGYSVSREKKERFSLILESASTNQTSMYLCASSQTGRRELSDEQYFGPGTRLTVT.

In this sample, this clone turned up once. This chain uses TRBV5-1 with TRBJ2-7, with 14 positions matching TRBD2. Per the germline V gene, CDR1 is SGHRS and CDR2 is YFSETQ. The CDR3 totals 16 residues. Germline trimming cut 0 bases from V and 6 bases from J; bases unmatched to any gene: 5. CDR3 protein: CASSLEGLAGEGEQYF. The DNA for the CDR3 is TGCGCCAGCAGCTTGGAGGGACTAGCGGGAGAGGGCGAGCAGTACTTC.

The V and J genes are TRBV4-3 and TRBJ2-2; D is tentatively TRBD1 or TRBD2 (5 bases each). The CDR3 is made up of 15 amino acids. Trimming stripped 1 base from V and 3 bases from J, with 9 bases between. Germline-derived CDR1 and CDR2 are LGHNA and YSLEER. CDR3 sequence (DNA): TGCGCCAGCAGCCAAGTGAGGGGTTACACCGGGGAGCTGTTTTTT. Its protein product is CASSQVRGYTGELFF.

The V and J genes are TRBV9 and TRBJ2-7, with 10 bases identical to TRBD2. V lost 0 bases, J lost 2 bases, and 2 bases stayed unmatched. The length of the CDR3 is 15 residues. CDR1 and CDR2 from the germline V gene are SGDLS and YYNGEE. The CDR3 DNA follows: TGTGCCAGCAGCGTAGGTCTAGCGGGGGCCTACGAGCAGTACTTC. It yields the protein CASSVGLAGAYEQYF.

This chain links TRBV19 with TRBJ2-1, with D perhaps matching TRBD1 (5 bases). Trimming took 6 bases from V and 6 from J, leaving 12 bases between them. Germline CDR1 and CDR2: LNHDA and SQIVND (reference sequence). The CDR3 covers 13 residues. In DNA, the CDR3 is TGTGCCAGTAGCCCCTCAGGGTTCAATGAGCAGTTCTTC. Protein product: CASSPSGFNEQFF.

A note on this clone: The same CDR3 can be traced to other DNA sequences in this sample. The CDR3 region has the DNA TGTGCCAGCAGCTTATCTGAAAAACTGTTTTTT. It encodes CASSLSEKLFF. This chain uses TRBV7-8 with TRBJ1-4, with no clear D. The V end was cut by 2 bases, the J end by 7 bases, with 2 bases between. The CDR3 extends over 11 amino acids. Germline V gene data show CDR1 as SGHVS and CDR2 as FQNEAQ.

The rearrangement joins TRBV27 to TRBJ2-3; a weak D match, TRBD2 (6 bases). The V end lost 2 bases, the J end lost 4 bases, and 10 bases lay between the germline ends. This CDR3 has 14 amino acids. Germline loops: CDR1 MNHEY, CDR2 SMNVEV (reference sequence). The CDR3 region has the DNA TGTGCCAGCAGTTTAGGAGGGCTATCAGATACGCAGTATTTT. This codes for CASSLGGLSDTQYF.